A selection of T cell receptor beta chains follows, all from one sample in a study of molecular identifiers for immune sequencing clone quantification. In TCRdb, the PCR reads were re-called with MiXCR into one record per CDR3 protein. The table shows more than 95,000 distinct CDR3 sequences, with 24% occurring only once. Specimen: naive CD8+ T cells from blood, with Jurkat cell RNA spiked in. The receptors derive from a human donor in good health. Some libraries in this study had Jurkat cell RNA spiked in. Both conserved end residues are part of each CDR3. Each record gives: V gene, clone size, J gene, D gene, CDR3 length, CDR3 protein, CDR3 DNA. The D gene is left open where the match is weak. Clone size is not always given. Where it is, it says once, few, many or a class for expanded clones.

TRBV11-2	-	TRBJ1-2	-	14	CASSLVGSNYGYPF	TGTGCCAGCAGCTTAGTCGGGTCAAACTATGGCTACCCCTTC
TRBV11-2	many	TRBJ2-1	TRBD2	15	CASSTGLAGVDEQFF	TGTGCCAGCAGCACGGGACTAGCGGGGGTCGATGAGCAGTTCTTC
TRBV12-3/TRBV12-4	many	TRBJ1-5	TRBD1	15	CASSLGTGSNQPQHF	TGTGCCAGCAGTTTAGGGACAGGGAGCAATCAGCCCCAGCATTTT
TRBV9	many	TRBJ2-3	-	13	CASSASSRDTQYF	TGTGCCAGCAGCGCCAGTTCTAGAGATACGCAGTATTTT
TRBV2	few	TRBJ2-7	TRBD1	14	CASRGTASSYEQYF	TGTGCCAGCAGGGGGACAGCCAGCTCCTACGAGCAGTACTTC
TRBV12-3/TRBV12-4	few	TRBJ2-3	-	13	CAGTPGLTDTQYF	TGTGCCGGCACCCCGGGGCTCACAGATACGCAGTATTTT
TRBV4-2	many	TRBJ2-2	-	14	CASSLGSNTGELFF	TGTGCCAGCAGCCTGGGCTCGAACACCGGGGAGCTGTTTTTT
TRBV7-9	once	TRBJ1-1	TRBD1	16	CASSQLPGGMSTEAFF	TGCGCCAGCAGCCAATTGCCAGGGGGGATGAGCACTGAAGCTTTCTTT
TRBV5-8	-	TRBJ2-7	-	17	CASSTYLVGGFSHEQYF	TGTGCCAGCAGCACCTATTTGGTAGGGGGTTTTTCCCACGAGCAGTACTTC
TRBV4-3	many	TRBJ2-3	TRBD2	17	CASSQDSSGRGEDTQYF	TGCGCCAGCAGCCAAGATAGTAGCGGGAGGGGGGAAGATACGCAGTATTTT
TRBV4-3	-	TRBJ2-3	TRBD2	17	CASSQGTSGMGTDTQYF	TGCGCCAGCAGCCAAGGAACTAGCGGGATGGGCACAGATACGCAGTATTTT
TRBV6-5	many	TRBJ2-2	-	13	CASSYSITGELFF	TGTGCCAGCAGTTACTCGATCACCGGGGAGCTGTTTTTT
TRBV11-2	few	TRBJ1-4	-	13	CASGPGGGEKLFF	TGTGCCAGCGGCCCCGGGGGGGGTGAAAAACTGTTTTTT
TRBV7-6	many	TRBJ1-1	TRBD1	15	CASSLGTVMNTEAFF	TGTGCCAGCAGCCTCGGGACAGTCATGAACACTGAAGCTTTCTTT
TRBV11-2	-	TRBJ2-2	-	14	CASPGHRNTGELFF	TGTGCCAGCCCGGGACACCGGAACACCGGGGAGCTGTTTTTT
TRBV4-1	many	TRBJ1-1	TRBD1	14	CASSQNRGWTEAFF	TGCGCCAGCAGCCAGAACAGGGGGTGGACTGAAGCTTTCTTT
TRBV18	many	TRBJ2-3	TRBD1	18	CASSPTGIKGSHTDTQYF	TGTGCCAGCTCACCGACAGGGATCAAGGGGTCCCACACAGATACGCAGTATTTT
TRBV12-3/TRBV12-4	many	TRBJ1-2	-	15	CASSFFRTDDYGYTF	TGTGCCAGCAGTTTCTTCCGGACAGACGACTATGGCTACACCTTC
TRBV19	many	TRBJ2-6	-	15	CASSIGGSGANVLTF	TGTGCCAGTAGTATAGGCGGCTCTGGGGCCAACGTCCTGACTTTC
TRBV20-1	-	TRBJ2-7	TRBD2	16	CSASPGLAARTYEQYF	TGCAGTGCTAGTCCCGGACTAGCTGCGAGAACCTACGAGCAGTACTTC
TRBV7-8	many	TRBJ1-4	-	16	CASSLVWAATNEKLFF	TGTGCCAGCAGCTTAGTGTGGGCCGCAACTAATGAAAAACTGTTTTTT
TRBV4-3	few	TRBJ2-5	-	14	CASSPGYPGETQYF	TGCGCCAGCAGCCCTGGCTATCCCGGGGAGACCCAGTACTTC
TRBV7-9	many	TRBJ2-3	TRBD1	17	CASSLLGTGRASDTQYF	TGTGCCAGCAGCTTGTTGGGGACAGGGAGGGCGTCAGATACGCAGTATTTT
TRBV19	-	TRBJ2-1	TRBD2	17	CASSTPGGLAGGHEQFF	TGTGCCAGTAGTACCCCCGGAGGACTAGCGGGAGGACATGAGCAGTTCTTC
TRBV5-1	many	TRBJ2-5	TRBD1	15	CASSVGTGAGETQYF	TGCGCCAGCAGCGTCGGGACAGGGGCTGGGGAGACCCAGTACTTC
TRBV30	-	TRBJ2-7	-	13	CAWSIGGVYEQYF	TGTGCCTGGAGTATCGGGGGAGTCTACGAGCAGTACTTC
TRBV5-6	-	TRBJ1-1	TRBD1	16	CASSSRRGRGNTEAFF	TGTGCCAGCAGCTCCCGGAGGGGGCGCGGGAACACTGAAGCTTTCTTT
TRBV20-1	many	TRBJ1-3	-	15	CSARQDRSSGNTIYF	TGCAGTGCTAGACAAGACAGGAGCTCTGGAAACACCATATATTTT
TRBV27	many	TRBJ2-5	TRBD2	15	CASSSGGRAGETQYF	TGTGCCAGCAGCTCGGGCGGGAGGGCCGGAGAGACCCAGTACTTC
TRBV6-2/TRBV6-3	many	TRBJ1-1	-	17	CASSYPTTVPMNTEAFF	TGTGCCAGCAGTTACCCTACTACGGTACCCATGAACACTGAAGCTTTCTTT
TRBV11-2	many	TRBJ2-7	-	16	CASSLGPRGASYEQYF	TGTGCCAGCAGCTTAGGGCCGCGCGGGGCCAGCTACGAGCAGTACTTC
TRBV7-7	few	TRBJ2-1	TRBD1	14	CASSSDRADNEQFF	TGTGCCAGCAGCTCGGACAGGGCGGACAATGAGCAGTTCTTC
TRBV30	many	TRBJ2-6	-	15	CAWSPGLSGANVLTF	TGTGCCTGGAGTCCCGGACTCTCTGGGGCCAACGTCCTGACTTTC
TRBV29-1	few	TRBJ1-1	TRBD1	14	CAGGGGEVNTEAFF	TGCGCAGGGGGAGGGGGGGAAGTGAACACTGAAGCTTTCTTT
TRBV11-2	many	TRBJ2-1	TRBD1	19	CASSLDGTGGIPPLYEQFF	TGTGCCAGCAGCTTAGATGGGACAGGGGGCATCCCCCCTCTTTATGAGCAGTTCTTC
TRBV7-3	many	TRBJ2-1	TRBD2	15	CASSLVLADYNEQFF	TGTGCCAGCAGCTTAGTGCTAGCGGACTACAATGAGCAGTTCTTC